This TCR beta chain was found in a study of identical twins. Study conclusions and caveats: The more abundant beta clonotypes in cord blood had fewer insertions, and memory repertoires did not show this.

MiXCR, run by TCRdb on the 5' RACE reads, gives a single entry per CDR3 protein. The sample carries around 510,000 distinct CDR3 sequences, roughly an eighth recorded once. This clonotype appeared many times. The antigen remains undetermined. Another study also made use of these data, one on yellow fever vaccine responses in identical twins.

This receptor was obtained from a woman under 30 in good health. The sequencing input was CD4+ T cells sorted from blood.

CDR3 protein: CATSDPTGTGYNEQFF. CDR3 DNA sequence: TGTGCCACCAGTGATCCTACCGGGACAGGATACAATGAGCAGTTCTTC. The chain couples TRBV24-1 to TRBJ2-1, with TRBD1 matching over 8 bases. The CDR3 spans 16 residues. Losses at the gene ends were 3 bases for V and 4 bases for J; bases not matched to a gene: 7. Per the germline V gene, CDR1 is KGHDR and CDR2 is SFDVKD.